Listed below are T cell receptor beta chains from one sample, sequenced in a study of cytomegalovirus exposure and HLA in healthy donors. The assay was immunoSEQ multiplex PCR, and TCRdb's table has in-frame clones only and misses some. The repertoire includes about 150,000 clones, about 88% of them detected once, and around 24% sits in the top ten. What was sequenced was PBMCs. The origin of the receptors is a man aged 18 to 29 in good health and CMV-seropositive. The CDR3 runs from the conserved cysteine through the conserved F or W. A D gene is named only where the DNA matches it firmly. Rows may omit the clone size; those that give it use once, few, many or a size class.

CDR3 protein: CASSPTFMGAYEQYF; CDR3 DNA: TGTGCCAGCAGCCCAACGTTTATGGGAGCCTACGAGCAGTACTTC; clone size: -; D gene: -; V gene: TRBV11-2; J gene: TRBJ2-7
CDR3 protein: CASSRTPRGGSTHEQYF; CDR3 DNA: TGTGCCAGCAGCCGGACCCCTAGGGGCGGGAGTACCCACGAGCAGTACTTC; clone size: -; D gene: TRBD2; V gene: TRBV7-2; J gene: TRBJ2-7
CDR3 protein: CASSDRGNQPQHF; CDR3 DNA: TGTGCCAGCAGTGATAGGGGTAATCAGCCCCAGCATTTT; clone size: -; D gene: -; V gene: TRBV25-1; J gene: TRBJ1-5
CDR3 protein: CASSSGHMNTEAFF; CDR3 DNA: TGTGCCAGCAGCTCGGGACATATGAACACTGAAGCTTTCTTT; clone size: once; D gene: -; V gene: TRBV7-9; J gene: TRBJ1-1
CDR3 protein: CASMGQGSNYEQYF; CDR3 DNA: TGTGCCAGTATGGGGCAGGGTTCCAATTACGAGCAGTACTTC; clone size: -; D gene: -; V gene: TRBV19; J gene: TRBJ2-7
CDR3 protein: CASSKNRGNEQYF; CDR3 DNA: TGTGCCAGCAGCAAGAATCGGGGGAACGAGCAGTACTTC; clone size: once; D gene: -; V gene: TRBV7-3; J gene: TRBJ2-7
CDR3 protein: CASTQRSGFSTDTQYF; CDR3 DNA: TGTGCCAGCACCCAGAGGTCGGGGTTCAGCACAGATACGCAGTATTTT; clone size: -; D gene: -; V gene: TRBV9; J gene: TRBJ2-3
CDR3 protein: CAWDPGGHYGYTF; CDR3 DNA: TGTGCCTGGGATCCGGGAGGACACTATGGCTACACCTTC; clone size: -; D gene: -; V gene: TRBV30; J gene: TRBJ1-2
CDR3 protein: CASSQRSQANTEAFF; CDR3 DNA: TGTGCCAGCAGCCAGCGAAGTCAGGCGAACACTGAAGCTTTCTTT; clone size: once; D gene: -; V gene: TRBV14; J gene: TRBJ1-1
CDR3 protein: CASSGTGASYEQYF; CDR3 DNA: TGTGCCAGCAGTGGGACAGGGGCCTCCTACGAGCAGTACTTC; clone size: -; D gene: TRBD1; V gene: TRBV6-1; J gene: TRBJ2-7
CDR3 protein: CAWSDRDRGTDGYTF; CDR3 DNA: TGTGCCTGGAGTGATCGGGACAGGGGCACGGATGGCTACACCTTC; clone size: -; D gene: TRBD1; V gene: TRBV30; J gene: TRBJ1-2
CDR3 protein: CAWRLPQGALAEAFF; CDR3 DNA: TGTGCCTGGAGACTACCGCAAGGGGCGTTGGCTGAAGCTTTCTTT; clone size: -; D gene: -; V gene: TRBV30; J gene: TRBJ1-1
CDR3 protein: CACAKMNTEAFF; CDR3 DNA: TGTGCCTGTGCTAAGATGAACACTGAAGCTTTCTTT; clone size: -; D gene: -; V gene: TRBV30; J gene: TRBJ1-1
CDR3 protein: CASSTPGQETQYF; CDR3 DNA: TGTGCCAGCAGTACCCCGGGGCAAGAGACCCAGTACTTC; clone size: -; D gene: -; V gene: TRBV9; J gene: TRBJ2-5
CDR3 protein: CASSSAQVGNTGELFF; CDR3 DNA: TGTGCCAGCAGTTCCGCTCAGGTGGGGAACACCGGGGAGCTGTTTTTT; clone size: -; D gene: -; V gene: TRBV27; J gene: TRBJ2-2
CDR3 protein: CAIRSGSTDTQYF; CDR3 DNA: TGTGCCATCAGATCCGGGAGCACAGATACGCAGTATTTT; clone size: few; D gene: -; V gene: TRBV10-3; J gene: TRBJ2-3
CDR3 protein: CASSLRAGTGKNTEAFF; CDR3 DNA: TGTGCCAGCAGCTTACGAGCGGGGACAGGGAAGAACACTGAAGCTTTCTTT; clone size: -; D gene: TRBD1; V gene: TRBV7-2; J gene: TRBJ1-1
CDR3 protein: CASSLEGRLYGYTF; CDR3 DNA: TGTGCCAGCAGTTTAGAGGGCCGACTCTATGGCTACACCTTC; clone size: once; D gene: -; V gene: TRBV27; J gene: TRBJ1-2
CDR3 protein: CASSFSTSGGTGELFF; CDR3 DNA: TGTGCCAGCAGCTTCTCGACTAGCGGGGGTACCGGGGAGCTGTTTTTT; clone size: -; D gene: TRBD2; V gene: TRBV13; J gene: TRBJ2-2
CDR3 protein: CASSPVGVWAYNEQFF; CDR3 DNA: TGTGCCAGCAGCCCGGTCGGGGTTTGGGCCTACAATGAGCAGTTCTTC; clone size: -; D gene: -; V gene: TRBV7-9; J gene: TRBJ2-1
CDR3 protein: CASSQNSNQPQHF; CDR3 DNA: TGTGCCAGCAGCCAGAATAGCAATCAGCCCCAGCATTTT; clone size: many; D gene: -; V gene: TRBV7-2; J gene: TRBJ1-5
CDR3 protein: CAGSVGHSSGANVLTF; CDR3 DNA: TGTGCCGGCTCGGTGGGACACTCCTCTGGGGCCAACGTCCTGACTTTC; clone size: once; D gene: -; V gene: TRBV7-9; J gene: TRBJ2-6
CDR3 protein: CASSGRGQIEAFF; CDR3 DNA: TGCGCCAGCAGCGGACGCGGACAGATTGAAGCTTTCTTT; clone size: -; D gene: -; V gene: TRBV5-1; J gene: TRBJ1-1
CDR3 protein: CASSEPGTSGNEQFF; CDR3 DNA: TGTGCCAGCAGCGAACCGGGAACCTCGGGGAATGAGCAGTTCTTC; clone size: -; D gene: -; V gene: TRBV11-3; J gene: TRBJ2-1
CDR3 protein: CASSLDGSPSYNEQFF; CDR3 DNA: TGTGCCAGCAGCTTGGACGGGAGTCCCTCCTACAATGAGCAGTTCTTC; clone size: -; D gene: -; V gene: TRBV5-4; J gene: TRBJ2-1
CDR3 protein: CASSDSGRGNEQFF; CDR3 DNA: TGTGCCAGCAGCGACTCGGGCAGGGGCAATGAGCAGTTCTTC; clone size: -; D gene: -; V gene: TRBV25-1; J gene: TRBJ2-1
CDR3 protein: CASSPPHSRLGRNSPLHF; CDR3 DNA: TGTGCCAGCAGCCCCCCCCACAGTCGGCTGGGGCGGAATTCACCCCTCCACTTT; clone size: -; D gene: -; V gene: TRBV11-2; J gene: TRBJ1-6
CDR3 protein: CASSFRGREEKLFF; CDR3 DNA: TGCGCCAGCAGCTTTCGGGGGAGAGAGGAAAAACTGTTTTTT; clone size: -; D gene: -; V gene: TRBV5-1; J gene: TRBJ1-4
CDR3 protein: CASSGGGRFTEAFF; CDR3 DNA: TGTGCCAGCAGTGGGGGGGGCAGGTTCACTGAAGCTTTCTTT; clone size: -; D gene: -; V gene: TRBV2; J gene: TRBJ1-1
CDR3 protein: CASSLLAGGAKNIQYF; CDR3 DNA: TGTGCCAGCAGTTTGTTGGCGGGGGGAGCCAAAAACATTCAGTACTTC; clone size: -; D gene: TRBD2; V gene: TRBV28; J gene: TRBJ2-4
CDR3 protein: CASSPGQGGHSPLHF; CDR3 DNA: TGTGCCAGTAGTCCTGGACAGGGCGGACATTCACCCCTCCACTTT; clone size: -; D gene: TRBD1; V gene: TRBV19; J gene: TRBJ1-6
CDR3 protein: CASSLGTSTDTQYF; CDR3 DNA: TGTGCCAGCTCACTTGGCACCAGCACAGATACGCAGTATTTT; clone size: -; D gene: -; V gene: TRBV18; J gene: TRBJ2-3
CDR3 protein: CASSRRDRGTDTQYF; CDR3 DNA: TGTGCCAGTAGTAGAAGGGACAGGGGGACAGATACGCAGTATTTT; clone size: -; D gene: TRBD1; V gene: TRBV19; J gene: TRBJ2-3
CDR3 protein: CASSQTTGVRETQYF; CDR3 DNA: TGTGCCAGCTCACAAACGACAGGGGTGAGGGAGACCCAGTACTTC; clone size: -; D gene: TRBD1; V gene: TRBV18; J gene: TRBJ2-5
CDR3 protein: CAWSGLAGSTDTQYF; CDR3 DNA: TGTGCCTGGAGTGGTCTAGCGGGTAGCACAGATACGCAGTATTTT; clone size: once; D gene: TRBD2; V gene: TRBV30; J gene: TRBJ2-3
CDR3 protein: CSADYGRQFF; CDR3 DNA: TGCAGTGCTGATTATGGGCGGCAGTTCTTC; clone size: -; D gene: -; V gene: TRBV20-1; J gene: TRBJ2-1
CDR3 protein: CASSKTPYGTGAPEQYF; CDR3 DNA: TGTGCCAGCAGCAAAACTCCGTACGGGACAGGGGCTCCCGAGCAGTACTTC; clone size: -; D gene: TRBD1; V gene: TRBV7-2; J gene: TRBJ2-7
CDR3 protein: CASSLTSGDEQYF; CDR3 DNA: TGTGCCAGCAGCTTAACGTCCGGGGACGAGCAGTACTTC; clone size: -; D gene: -; V gene: TRBV7-3; J gene: TRBJ2-7
CDR3 protein: CASTSSPGEQYF; CDR3 DNA: TGTGCCAGCACCTCCTCCCCAGGGGAGCAGTACTTC; clone size: -; D gene: -; V gene: TRBV6-6; J gene: TRBJ2-7
CDR3 protein: CASSLNPGTDSYEQYF; CDR3 DNA: TGTGCCAGCAGCTTAAACCCAGGGACAGACTCCTACGAGCAGTACTTC; clone size: -; D gene: TRBD1; V gene: TRBV7-9; J gene: TRBJ2-7
CDR3 protein: CASSQDRVGGSEQFF; CDR3 DNA: TGCGCCAGCAGCCAAGATCGAGTGGGCGGGAGTGAGCAGTTCTTC; clone size: -; D gene: TRBD2; V gene: TRBV4-3; J gene: TRBJ2-1
CDR3 protein: CASSLLPRGSNQPQHF; CDR3 DNA: TGTGCCAGCAGCCTGTTGCCCAGGGGTAGCAATCAGCCCCAGCATTTT; clone size: -; D gene: -; V gene: TRBV7-2; J gene: TRBJ1-5
CDR3 protein: CASSFTGLGYTF; CDR3 DNA: TGCGCCAGCAGCTTCACAGGGCTTGGCTACACCTTC; clone size: -; D gene: -; V gene: TRBV5-1; J gene: TRBJ1-2
CDR3 protein: CASSPAGLHSNQPQHF; CDR3 DNA: TGTGCCAGCTCACCAGCGGGTCTTCATAGCAATCAGCCCCAGCATTTT; clone size: few; D gene: -; V gene: TRBV18; J gene: TRBJ1-5
CDR3 protein: CASSVVATSTYEQYF; CDR3 DNA: TGTGCCAGCAGCGTAGTGGCGACATCCACCTACGAGCAGTACTTC; clone size: -; D gene: -; V gene: TRBV9; J gene: TRBJ2-7
CDR3 protein: CASSYRGAGGSGELFF; CDR3 DNA: TGTGCCAGCAGTTACCGGGGAGCGGGAGGATCCGGGGAGCTGTTTTTT; clone size: once; D gene: TRBD2; V gene: TRBV6-5; J gene: TRBJ2-2
CDR3 protein: CASSLTGGEGNQPQHF; CDR3 DNA: TGCGCCAGCAGCTTAACAGGGGGCGAGGGCAATCAGCCCCAGCATTTT; clone size: -; D gene: TRBD1; V gene: TRBV5-1; J gene: TRBJ1-5
CDR3 protein: CASSSQGSDSGNTIYF; CDR3 DNA: TGCGCCAGCAGCAGTCAGGGTTCCGACTCTGGAAACACCATATATTTT; clone size: -; D gene: -; V gene: TRBV5-1; J gene: TRBJ1-3
CDR3 protein: CASSPATRGETQYF; CDR3 DNA: TGTGCCAGCAGCCCCGCGACCCGCGGAGAGACCCAGTACTTC; clone size: -; D gene: -; V gene: TRBV7-2; J gene: TRBJ2-5
CDR3 protein: CASSLTSVETQYF; CDR3 DNA: TGTGCCAGCAGCCTGACTAGCGTGGAGACCCAGTACTTC; clone size: -; D gene: TRBD2; V gene: TRBV7-9; J gene: TRBJ2-5
CDR3 protein: CASSPGTGGSQLQHF; CDR3 DNA: TGTGCCAGCTCACCAGGGACAGGAGGTAGCCAGCTCCAGCATTTT; clone size: -; D gene: TRBD1; V gene: TRBV18; J gene: TRBJ1-5
CDR3 protein: CASSLSLDLSNYGYTF; CDR3 DNA: TGTGCCAGCAGTTTATCTCTGGACTTATCTAACTATGGCTACACCTTC; clone size: -; D gene: -; V gene: TRBV27; J gene: TRBJ1-2
CDR3 protein: CASRATGGWNGGGYTF; CDR3 DNA: TGTGCCAGCAGAGCGACAGGGGGTTGGAATGGCGGTGGCTACACCTTC; clone size: -; D gene: TRBD1; V gene: TRBV2; J gene: TRBJ1-2
CDR3 protein: CASSKPPYNEQFF; CDR3 DNA: TGTGCCAGTAGTAAGCCGCCCTACAATGAGCAGTTCTTC; clone size: once; D gene: -; V gene: TRBV19; J gene: TRBJ2-1